The clone carrying this TCR beta chain appeared many times. The CDR3 is 13 amino acids. The germline V and J ends were trimmed by 7 bases and 1 base, with 14 bases remaining between them. Germline V CDR1 and CDR2: DFQATT, SNEGSKA (reference sequence). Both iRepertoire HTBI primers and Arm-PCR of CDR3 regions were used to build the TCR beta libraries. TCRdb used MiXCR to reprocess the multiplex PCR reads, holding one entry per CDR3 protein. Of a few hundred thousand distinct CDR3 sequences in the sample, about 16% were seen once. These data originate in a study of regulatory T cells in long-lasting Graves disease. Study background: Graves' patients (newly diagnosed) had been on antithyroid drugs under 3 months.

Specified time point: newly diagnosed GD, antithyroid drugs for less than 3 months. Extracted RNA from PBMCs served as the source of the TCR library. This material consisted of peripheral blood mononuclear cells (PBMCs), taken at new diagnosis, from a patient treated with antithyroid drugs. The origin of this receptor is a female donor with Graves disease. The rearrangement joins TRBV20-1 to TRBJ2-7; possibly TRBD1 for D (6 bases). The CDR3 sequence: CSVAPGQSYEQYF. Written as DNA, the CDR3 is TGCAGTGTCGCTCCGGGACAATCCTACGAGCAGTACTTC.